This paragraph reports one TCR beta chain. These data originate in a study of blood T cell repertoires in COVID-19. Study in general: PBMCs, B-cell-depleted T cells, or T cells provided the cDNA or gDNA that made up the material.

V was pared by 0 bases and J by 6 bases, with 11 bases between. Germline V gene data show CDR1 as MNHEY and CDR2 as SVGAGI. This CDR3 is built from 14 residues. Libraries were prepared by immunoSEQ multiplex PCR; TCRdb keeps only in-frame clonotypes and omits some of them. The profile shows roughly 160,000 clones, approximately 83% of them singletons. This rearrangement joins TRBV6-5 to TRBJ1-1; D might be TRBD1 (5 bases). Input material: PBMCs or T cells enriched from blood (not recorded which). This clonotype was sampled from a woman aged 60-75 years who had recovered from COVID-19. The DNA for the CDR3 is TGTGCCAGCAGTTACTCGCTGCAGGGCCCTGAAGCTTTCTTT. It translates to CASSYSLQGPEAFF.